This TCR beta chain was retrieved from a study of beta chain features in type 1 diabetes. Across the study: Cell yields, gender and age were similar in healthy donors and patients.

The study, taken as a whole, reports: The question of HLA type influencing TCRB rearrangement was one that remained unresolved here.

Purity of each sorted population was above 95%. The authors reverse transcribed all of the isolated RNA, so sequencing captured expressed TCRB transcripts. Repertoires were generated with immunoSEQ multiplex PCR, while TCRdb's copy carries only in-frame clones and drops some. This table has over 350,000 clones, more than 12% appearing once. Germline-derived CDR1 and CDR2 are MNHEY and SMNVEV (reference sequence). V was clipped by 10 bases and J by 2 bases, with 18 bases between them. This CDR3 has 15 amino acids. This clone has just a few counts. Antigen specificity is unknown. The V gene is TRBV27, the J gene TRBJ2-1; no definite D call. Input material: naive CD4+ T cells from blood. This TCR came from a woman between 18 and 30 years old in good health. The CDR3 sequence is CATSMTYWAYNEQFF. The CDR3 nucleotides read TGTGCCACCTCGATGACTTACTGGGCCTACAATGAGCAGTTCTTC.